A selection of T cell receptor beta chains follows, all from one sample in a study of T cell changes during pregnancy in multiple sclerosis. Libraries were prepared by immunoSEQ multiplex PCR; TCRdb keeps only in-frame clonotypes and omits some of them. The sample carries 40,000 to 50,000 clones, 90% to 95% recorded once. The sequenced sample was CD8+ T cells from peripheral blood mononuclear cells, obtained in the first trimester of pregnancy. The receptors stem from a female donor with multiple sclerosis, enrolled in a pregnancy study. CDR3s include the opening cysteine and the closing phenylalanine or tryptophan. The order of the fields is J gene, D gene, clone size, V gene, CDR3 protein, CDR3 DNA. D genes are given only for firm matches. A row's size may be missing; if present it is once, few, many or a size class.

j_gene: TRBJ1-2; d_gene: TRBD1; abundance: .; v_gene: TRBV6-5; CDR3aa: CASSYSSRDRGFGYTF; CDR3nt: TGTGCCAGCAGTTACTCGAGTAGGGACAGGGGGTTTGGCTACACCTTC
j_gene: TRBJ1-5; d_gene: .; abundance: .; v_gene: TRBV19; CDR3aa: CASTDSRGYQPQHF; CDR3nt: TGTGCCAGTACCGATTCCAGGGGTTATCAGCCCCAGCATTTT
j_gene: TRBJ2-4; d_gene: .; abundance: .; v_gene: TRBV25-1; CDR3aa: CASSETGSGNIQYF; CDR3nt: TGTGCCAGCAGTGAAACAGGGTCTGGGAACATTCAGTACTTC
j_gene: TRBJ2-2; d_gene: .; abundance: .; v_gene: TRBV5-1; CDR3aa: CASSLRWNTGELFF; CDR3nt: TGCGCCAGCAGCTTGCGTTGGAACACCGGGGAGCTGTTTTTT
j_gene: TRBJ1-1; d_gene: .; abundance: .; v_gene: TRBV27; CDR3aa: CASSGPGTENTEAFF; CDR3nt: TGTGCCAGCAGTGGGCCCGGGACTGAGAACACTGAAGCTTTCTTT
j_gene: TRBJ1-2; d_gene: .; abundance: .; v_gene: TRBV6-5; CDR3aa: CASSYSSGSYGYTF; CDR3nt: TGTGCCAGCAGTTACTCCTCCGGTAGCTATGGCTACACCTTC
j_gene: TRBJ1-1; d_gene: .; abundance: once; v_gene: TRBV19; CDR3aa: CASISWTELNTEAFF; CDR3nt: TGTGCCAGTATCTCATGGACAGAATTGAACACTGAAGCTTTCTTT
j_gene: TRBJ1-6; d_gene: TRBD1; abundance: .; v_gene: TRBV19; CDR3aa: CASSLDRGGNSPLHF; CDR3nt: TGTGCCAGTAGCCTAGACAGGGGGGGAAATTCACCCCTCCACTTT
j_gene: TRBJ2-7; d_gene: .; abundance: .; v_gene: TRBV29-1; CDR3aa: CSVELGGSAREQYF; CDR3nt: TGCAGCGTTGAATTGGGAGGCTCGGCCCGCGAGCAGTACTTC
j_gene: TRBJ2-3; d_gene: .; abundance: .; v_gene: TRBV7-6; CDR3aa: CASSLLPGPAQDTQYF; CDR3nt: TGTGCCAGCAGCTTACTCCCAGGCCCTGCACAAGATACGCAGTATTTT
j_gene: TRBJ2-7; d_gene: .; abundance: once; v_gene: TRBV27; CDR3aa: CASSPTWGGEQYF; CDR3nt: TGTGCCAGCAGTCCGACTTGGGGAGGCGAGCAGTACTTC
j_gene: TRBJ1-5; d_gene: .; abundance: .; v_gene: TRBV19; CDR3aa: CASSSPYRDFSNQPQHF; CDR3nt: TGTGCCAGTAGTAGCCCATACAGAGATTTTAGCAATCAGCCCCAGCATTTT
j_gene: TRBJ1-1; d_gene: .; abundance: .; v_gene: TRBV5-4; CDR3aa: CASSPDLMNTEAFF; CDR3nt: TGTGCCAGCAGCCCGGACTTGATGAACACTGAAGCTTTCTTT
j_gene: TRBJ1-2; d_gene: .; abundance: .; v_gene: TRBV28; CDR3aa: CASSSPLSIYGYTF; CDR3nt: TGTGCCAGCAGTTCCCCCTTATCTATCTATGGCTACACCTTC
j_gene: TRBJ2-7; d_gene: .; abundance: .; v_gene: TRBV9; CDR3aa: CASSPARQVFYEQYF; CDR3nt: TGTGCCAGCAGCCCGGCGAGACAGGTATTCTACGAGCAGTACTTC
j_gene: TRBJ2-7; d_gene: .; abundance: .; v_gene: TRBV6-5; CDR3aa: CASSYLGGGYEQYF; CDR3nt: TGTGCCAGCAGTTACTTAGGGGGGGGCTACGAGCAGTACTTC
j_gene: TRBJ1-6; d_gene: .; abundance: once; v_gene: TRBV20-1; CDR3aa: CSAGSSPLHF; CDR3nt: TGCAGTGCGGGCAGTTCACCCCTCCACTTT
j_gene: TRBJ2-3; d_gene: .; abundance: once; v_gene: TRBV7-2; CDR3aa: CASSLLRSGTDTQYF; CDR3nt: TGTGCCAGCAGCTTACTCCGATCGGGCACAGATACGCAGTATTTT
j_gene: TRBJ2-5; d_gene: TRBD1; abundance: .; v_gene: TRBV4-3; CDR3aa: CASSQGWTGDQETQYF; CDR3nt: TGCGCCAGCAGCCAAGGTTGGACAGGCGACCAAGAGACCCAGTACTTC